The 32 T cell receptor beta chains below were found in one sample sequenced in a study of cytomegalovirus exposure and HLA in healthy donors. Primers included in the PCR were 60 Vbeta and 13 Jbeta primers. The method was immunoSEQ multiplex PCR; TCRdb's version includes in-frame clones alone and lacks a portion of them. Recorded here are 130,000 to 150,000 clones; the top ten clones represent less than 3.5%. The sample consisted of PBMCs. The receptors derive from a man in his forties in good health and CMV-seronegative.

The CDR3 DNA reads TGCGCCAGCAGCCAAGGATACAGGGAAGGTGGCTACACCTTC. This codes for CASSQGYREGGYTF. The chain links TRBV4-3 to TRBJ1-2, with D possibly being TRBD1 (6 bases). The CDR3 loop spans 14 amino acids. V lost 1 base, J lost 7 bases, and 13 bases lay in between. In germline, CDR1 is LGHNA, CDR2 YSLEER.

The chain is built from TRBV21-1 and TRBJ2-2; the D segment call TRBD2 is taken from the table without a DNA check. TRBV21-1 is classified as a pseudogene. The length of the CDR3 is 21 residues. CDR3 bases: TGTGCCAGCAGCAAAGTGCGGATTCTGGCTAGCGGGGGCCAGAACACCGGGGAGCTGTTTTTT. It is translated as CASSKVRILASGGQNTGELFF.

This rearrangement joins TRBV2 to TRBJ2-2; the match to TRBD2 covers 9 bases. The germline CDR1 and CDR2 sequences are SNHLY and FYNNEI. Trimming cost V 1 base and J 4 bases; bases outside gene matches: 4. This CDR3 has 16 residues. CDR3 nucleotides: TGTGCCAGCAGTGAAGGGATTAGCGGGGGCACCGGGGAGCTGTTTTTT. Amino acids: CASSEGISGGTGELFF.

This chain connects TRBV5-1 to TRBJ2-1; TRBD2 aligns across 9 bases. The CDR3 extends over 15 amino acids. Germline trimming cut 2 bases from V and 0 bases from J; bases unmatched to any gene: 0. Germline CDR1 SGHRS, CDR2 YFSETQ. The CDR3 spells CASSFSGGSYNEQFF. The CDR3 coding sequence is TGCGCCAGCAGCTTTAGCGGGGGCTCCTACAATGAGCAGTTCTTC.

This sequence joins TRBV5-1 and TRBJ1-2; 12 bases line up with TRBD1. Trimming at V came to 4 bases and at J to 8 bases, leaving 12 bases not matched to a gene. Germline CDR1 is SGHRS and CDR2 is YFSETQ. This CDR3 contains 16 residues. The CDR3 reads CASSPGQGAIRSGYTF. The CDR3 DNA is TGCGCCAGCAGCCCGGGACAGGGGGCAATTCGTTCCGGCTACACCTTC.

This CDR3 reads CASSNPAGEQYF. CDR3 DNA: TGTGCCAGCAGTAATCCCGCGGGCGAGCAGTACTTC. The J gene is TRBJ2-7, the V gene TRBV2; perhaps TRBD2 as D (5 bases). Trimming took off 5 bases at V and 6 bases at J, with 11 bases between the two ends. The germline gives CDR1 SNHLY, CDR2 FYNNEI. The CDR3 sequence is 12 residues long.

V and J are TRBV10-3 and TRBJ1-2, with D unresolved. Trimming cost V 3 bases and J 5 bases, with 10 bases left between them. Germline CDR1 is ENHRY and CDR2 is SYGVKD. The CDR3 is made up of 13 amino acids. Here the CDR3 DNA reads TGTGCCATCAGTGAACGGTCCGAATATGGCTACACCTTC. It encodes CAISERSEYGYTF.

The J gene is TRBJ2-7, the V gene TRBV7-3, with TRBD2 matching 9 bases. V lost 5 bases, J lost 4 bases, and 6 bases stayed unmatched. Germline V gene lookup returns CDR1 SGHTA and CDR2 FQGTGA. The CDR3 sequence is 14 residues long. CDR3 nucleotides: TGTGCCAGCAGCCAAAGCGGGGGGCCGTACGAGCAGTACTTC. The encoded protein is CASSQSGGPYEQYF.

This chain links TRBV5-1 with TRBJ2-1; D is perhaps TRBD2 (5 bases). This CDR3 contains 14 residues. Per the germline V gene, CDR1 is SGHRS and CDR2 is YFSETQ. The V end lost 5 bases, the J end lost 4 bases, and 13 bases lay between the germline ends. The CDR3, as DNA: TGCGCCAGCAGGGCAGCGGCTGAATACAATGAGCAGTTCTTC. Translating it yields CASRAAAEYNEQFF.

The V call is TRBV7-9, the J call TRBJ2-2, with 8 positions matching TRBD1. CDR1 is SEHNR and CDR2 is FQNEAQ in the germline V gene (reference sequence). Trimming at V came to 7 bases and at J to 1 base, leaving 8 bases not matched to a gene. This CDR3 region has 16 residues. CDR3 loop: CASTNQDRGNTGELFF. CDR3 bases: TGTGCCAGCACCAACCAAGACAGGGGGAACACCGGGGAGCTGTTTTTT.

This chain links TRBV4-3 with TRBJ2-3; no clear D. The length of the CDR3 is 18 residues. The ends were cut back, 1 base at V and 0 bases at J, with 17 bases in the middle. CDR1 is LGHNA and CDR2 is YSLEER in the germline V gene. The CDR3, as DNA: TGCGCCAGCAGCCAAGGACATCCTTTGCCCACAAGCACAGATACGCAGTATTTT. It is translated as CASSQGHPLPTSTDTQYF.

The chain carries TRBV7-8 and TRBJ2-7; TRBD2 agrees at 8 bases. The germline CDR1 and CDR2 sequences are SGHVS and FQNEAQ. Losses at the gene ends were 5 bases for V and 7 bases for J; bases not matched to a gene: 10. The CDR3 loop spans 14 amino acids. The CDR3 region has the DNA TGTGCCAGCAGCGGGGGACTAGGGGATAGTGAGCAGTACTTC. Amino acids: CASSGGLGDSEQYF.

The rearrangement joins TRBV28 to TRBJ1-5; 9 bases match TRBD1. The CDR3 is made up of 17 amino acids. The V gene end was trimmed by 8 bases and the J gene end by 0 bases; junction bases not matched to a gene: 11. Per germline, CDR1 MDHEN and CDR2 SYDVKM. In DNA, the CDR3 is TGTGCCAGCGGAGCGACAGGGGGACTCTATAGCAATCAGCCCCAGCATTTT. It yields the protein CASGATGGLYSNQPQHF. Full variable domain (missing parts from reference TRBV28 and TRBJ1-5): DVKVTQSSRYLVKRTGEKVFLECVQDMDHENMFWYRQDPGLGLRLIYFSYDVKMKEKGDIPEGYSVSREKKERFSLILESASTNQTSMYLCASGATGGLYSNQPQHFGDGTRLSIL.

This sequence joins TRBV7-2 and TRBJ2-2; the D is unclear. The CDR3 sequence is 15 residues long. CDR1 is SGHTA and CDR2 is FQGNSA in the germline V gene. V shed 5 bases and J shed 3 bases, with 13 bases lying between them. The CDR3 region has the DNA TGTGCCAGCAGCCCCATGGGCCACTACACCGGGGAGCTGTTTTTT. Amino acid sequence: CASSPMGHYTGELFF.

The chain has TRBV5-4 and TRBJ2-3; the D gene is possibly TRBD1 (5 bases). Trimming shortened V by 4 bases and J by 0 bases, and 18 bases separated the two germline ends. CDR1 SGHNT and CDR2 YYREEE come from the germline V gene (reference sequence). The CDR3 spans 17 residues. CDR3 protein: CASSPKLGAGSTDTQYF. For the CDR3, the DNA is TGTGCCAGCAGCCCTAAATTAGGGGCAGGGAGCACAGATACGCAGTATTTT.

The genes are TRBV6-1 and TRBJ1-5; TRBD1 matches at 9 bases. In germline, CDR1 is MNHNS, CDR2 SASEGT. The CDR3 covers 15 residues. V lost 5 bases to trimming and J lost 7 bases; unmatched junction nucleotides: 9. CDR3 nucleotide sequence: TGTGCCAGCAGTTTCGGGGGGGACAGGGTGCAGCCCCAGCATTTT. The encoded protein is CASSFGGDRVQPQHF.

This chain's CDR3 is CASSERTTYGYTF. The DNA for the CDR3 is TGTGCCAGTAGTGAGCGGACGACCTATGGCTACACCTTC. The V gene is TRBV19, the J gene TRBJ1-2; D ambiguous. Trimming pared 5 bases from V and 4 bases from J, leaving 11 bases between. CDR1 is LNHDA and CDR2 is SQIVND in the germline V gene (reference sequence). CDR3 length: 13 amino acids.

The chain couples TRBV5-1 to TRBJ1-1, with a possible D match to TRBD1 (6 bases). The V gene lost 0 bases and the J gene lost 5 bases, with 20 bases spanning the gap. There are 17 residues in the CDR3. CDR1 is SGHRS and CDR2 is YFSETQ in the germline V gene. The CDR3 region is CASSLDFGTGLGTEAFF. CDR3 in DNA: TGCGCCAGCAGCTTGGACTTTGGAACAGGGCTGGGGACTGAAGCTTTCTTT.

The chain carries TRBV15 and TRBJ1-2; D is perhaps TRBD1 (6 bases). Trimming left V 2 bases short and J 6 bases short, with 10 bases between. This CDR3 spans 13 amino acids. The germline V gene encodes CDR1 LNHNV and CDR2 YYDKDF (reference sequence). CDR3 DNA: TGTGCCACCAGCAGACCCAGGGGACATGGCTACACCTTC. Protein product: CATSRPRGHGYTF.

The chain carries TRBV6-1 and TRBJ1-2, with D possibly TRBD1 on 6 matching bases. V lost 0 bases and J 0 bases, leaving 11 bases between the germline ends. In germline, CDR1 is MNHNS, CDR2 SASEGT. CDR3 length: 16 amino acids. The DNA of the CDR3 is TGTGCCAGCAGTGAAGCGACCTGGACAGCTAACTATGGCTACACCTTC. As protein: CASSEATWTANYGYTF.

The V gene is TRBV5-4, the J gene TRBJ2-5, with D perhaps TRBD1 (5 bases). Germline V lookup: CDR1 SGHNT, CDR2 YYREEE (reference sequence). The CDR3 contains 14 residues. The V end was cut by 4 bases, the J end by 1 base, with 11 bases between. The CDR3 is CASSQVGPQETQYF. CDR3 DNA: TGTGCCAGCAGCCAGGTGGGGCCCCAAGAGACCCAGTACTTC.

The V call is TRBV28, the J call TRBJ2-7; 10 positions agree with TRBD2. J lost 2 bases, V lost 3 bases, and 4 bases had no gene match. The germline CDR1 and CDR2 sequences are MDHEN and SYDVKM. The CDR3 spans 15 residues. The CDR3 bases are TGTGCCAGCAGTTTGGGGACTAGCGACGCCTACGAGCAGTACTTC. This sequence encodes CASSLGTSDAYEQYF.

The chain is built from TRBV2 and TRBJ1-6, with 7 positions matching TRBD1. This CDR3 contains 14 residues. With 6 bases clipped from V and 6 bases from J, the junction kept 5 bases outside the gene matches. Germline assignment: CDR1 SNHLY and CDR2 FYNNEI. This CDR3 is CASRPGTVNSPLHF. CDR3 bases: TGTGCCAGCAGACCCGGGACAGTTAATTCACCCCTCCACTTT.

The chain is built from TRBV19 and TRBJ1-5, with D uncertain. The CDR3 is made up of 16 amino acids. V was shortened by 3 bases and J by 0 bases, with 12 bases between the two germline ends. The germline V gene has CDR1 LNHDA and CDR2 SQIVND (reference sequence). In DNA form, the CDR3 reads TGTGCCAGTAGTATCTCTGGCACTAATAGCAATCAGCCCCAGCATTTT. It specifies CASSISGTNSNQPQHF.

The chain has TRBV2 and TRBJ1-2; D not resolved. CDR3 length equals 12 residues. Germline assignment: CDR1 SNHLY and CDR2 FYNNEI. Trimming cost V 9 bases and J 3 bases, with 11 bases left between them. The CDR3 reads CASAEGDYGYTF. The CDR3 DNA is TGTGCCAGTGCGGAAGGTGACTATGGCTACACCTTC.

V and J are TRBV18 and TRBJ2-1, with D unclear. V gave up 8 bases and J gave up 10 bases, with 15 bases separating them. The CDR3 loop spans 12 amino acids. Germline loops: CDR1 KGHSH, CDR2 LQKENI. Here the CDR3 reads CASQAALSEQFF. In DNA, the CDR3 is TGTGCCAGCCAGGCAGCATTAAGCGAGCAGTTCTTC. Combining the CDR3 with reference TRBV18 and TRBJ2-1 gives the whole variable domain NAGVMQNPRHLVRRRGQEARLRCSPMKGHSHVYWYRQLPEEGLKFMVYLQKENIIDESGMPKERFSAEFPKEGPSILRIQQVVRGDSAAYFCASQAALSEQFFGPGTRLTVL.

This chain joins TRBV7-6 and TRBJ2-2, with 8 bases lining up with TRBD2. After removal of 7 bases from V and 0 bases from J, the junction contained 7 bases not matched to a gene. Germline CDR1 and CDR2: SGHVS and FNYEAQ. CDR3 length: 16 residues. CDR3 DNA sequence: TGTGCCAGCACCGTGACTAGCGTCGCGAACACCGGGGAGCTGTTTTTT. It yields the protein CASTVTSVANTGELFF.

This chain uses TRBV6-4 with TRBJ2-1; D possibly corresponds to TRBD1 (7 bases). Trimming shortened V by 3 bases and J by 5 bases, and 20 bases separated the two germline ends. Germline CDR1 is MRHNA and CDR2 is SNTAGT. The CDR3 is 17 residues long. CDR3 in DNA: TGTGCCAGCAGTGAATTGCCGGGGGTCAGGGGGGACAATGAGCAGTTCTTC. This gives the protein CASSELPGVRGDNEQFF.

The J gene is TRBJ2-7, the V gene TRBV21-1; the table's D call TRBD1 went unverified against the DNA. TRBV21-1 is described as a pseudogene. This CDR3 spans 14 amino acids. The CDR3 loop reads CASSKSGQGDEQYF. The DNA for the CDR3 is TGTGCCAGCAGCAAATCTGGGCAGGGGGACGAGCAGTACTTC.

This chain links TRBV7-9 with TRBJ1-5; no definite D call. In germline, CDR1 is SEHNR, CDR2 FQNEAQ (reference sequence). The CDR3 runs to 13 residues. Deletions cut 5 bases from V and 3 bases from J, with 8 bases between. For the CDR3, the DNA is TGTGCCAGCAGCAGACATTCCAATCAGCCCCAGCATTTT. The encoded protein is CASSRHSNQPQHF.

The J gene is TRBJ1-2, the V gene TRBV14; D possibly corresponds to TRBD1 (5 bases). Trimming cost V 4 bases and J 2 bases, with 17 bases left between them. The germline V gene encodes CDR1 SGHDN and CDR2 FVKESK. This CDR3 spans 16 amino acids. CDR3 residues: CASSPQRGFPNYGYTF. CDR3 nucleotides: TGTGCCAGCAGCCCTCAACGGGGGTTTCCGAACTATGGCTACACCTTC. The variable domain in full, completed from reference TRBV14 and TRBJ1-2, reads EAGVTQFPSHSVIEKGQTVTLRCDPISGHDNLYWYRRVMGKEIKFLLHFVKESKQDESGMPNNRFLAERTGGTYSTLKVQPAELEDSGVYFCASSPQRGFPNYGYTFGSGTRLTVV.

The rearrangement links TRBV10-2 to TRBJ1-5; maybe TRBD1 (5 bases). V lost 0 bases and J lost 2, with 11 bases in between. The germline V gene encodes CDR1 WSHSY and CDR2 SAAADI. This CDR3 has 16 residues. As DNA, the CDR3 is TGCGCCAGCAGTGAGTCCTCCACGGGGGGCAATCAGCCCCAGCATTTT. Protein product: CASSESSTGGNQPQHF.